This is a list of T cell receptor beta chains from one sample in a study of T cells after yellow fever vaccination. TCRdb itself ran the 5' RACE reads through MiXCR, one entry per CDR3 protein. The sample gives 300,000 to 400,000 distinct CDR3 sequences, 7% to 10% of which show up once; 17% is in the top ten. The sequenced sample was PBMCs, obtained around 45 days after the first yellow fever vaccination. The receptors shown here come from a young man who received the YFV17D yellow fever vaccine. Both conserved end residues are part of each CDR3. The D gene is left open where the match is weak. Clone size is given for some rows only: seen once, a few or many times, or a class if the clone is expanded.

V gene,D gene,J gene,clone size,CDR3 protein,CDR3 DNA
TRBV9,-,TRBJ2-1,-,CASSGLVPEQFF,TGTGCCAGCAGCGGACTAGTTCCTGAGCAGTTCTTC
TRBV4-3,TRBD1,TRBJ2-1,-,CASSQVPGGGTGGSYNEQFF,TGCGCCAGCAGCCAAGTCCCGGGGGGCGGGACAGGGGGCTCCTACAATGAGCAGTTCTTC
TRBV4-2,TRBD2,TRBJ2-1,-,CASHSGPAGGRNEQFF,TGTGCCAGCCACTCTGGCCCAGCGGGGGGGCGGAATGAGCAGTTCTTC
TRBV4-2,TRBD1,TRBJ1-1,few,CASSFRTGLNTEAFF,TGTGCCAGCAGCTTCCGGACAGGTCTGAACACTGAAGCTTTCTTT
TRBV18,TRBD2,TRBJ2-3,-,CASSPNSLAGLIDTQYF,TGTGCCAGCTCACCGAATTCCCTAGCGGGGTTGATAGATACGCAGTATTTT
TRBV20-1,-,TRBJ1-5,-,CSVRGVYQPQHF,TGCAGTGTTCGCGGGGTATATCAGCCCCAGCATTTT
TRBV6-2/TRBV6-3,-,TRBJ2-1,few,CATSSEGGPYNEQFF,TGTGCCACCAGTTCGGAGGGGGGGCCCTACAATGAGCAGTTCTTC
TRBV9,TRBD2,TRBJ2-7,few,CASSGSGGSGEQYF,TGTGCCAGCAGCGGTAGCGGGGGGTCGGGCGAGCAGTACTTC
TRBV7-9,TRBD2,TRBJ2-3,-,CASRPWDYPTDTQYF,TGTGCCAGCAGGCCGTGGGACTACCCCACAGATACGCAGTATTTT
TRBV15,-,TRBJ1-5,few,CATSRDVRQPQHF,TGTGCCACCAGCAGAGATGTTCGTCAGCCCCAGCATTTT
TRBV5-1,TRBD1,TRBJ2-2,-,CASSLHLGTARAGELFF,TGCGCCAGCAGCCTGCACCTCGGGACAGCGCGAGCCGGGGAGCTGTTTTTT
TRBV5-1,TRBD1,TRBJ2-1,many,CASSLGTGGLFYNEQFF,TGCGCCAGCAGCTTGGGTACAGGGGGCCTATTCTACAATGAGCAGTTCTTC
TRBV20-1,-,TRBJ1-1,few,CSARLTVNTEAFF,TGCAGTGCTAGATTGACAGTGAACACTGAAGCTTTCTTT
TRBV18,-,TRBJ1-2,-,CASSPQHTDHGYTF,TGTGCCAGCTCACCCCAGCATACAGATCATGGCTACACCTTC
TRBV5-1,-,TRBJ2-5,many,CASSFFGPQETQYF,TGCGCCAGCAGCTTTTTTGGACCCCAAGAGACCCAGTACTTC
TRBV28,TRBD2,TRBJ2-1,few,CASSETTSGSYNEQFF,TGTGCCAGCAGTGAAACGACTAGCGGATCCTACAATGAGCAGTTCTTC
TRBV3-1,TRBD2,TRBJ2-2,many,CASSPPGAGPGTGELFF,TGTGCCAGCAGCCCACCAGGAGCGGGGCCGGGGACCGGGGAGCTGTTTTTT
TRBV2,TRBD2,TRBJ2-7,-,CASKRGTKYEQYF,TGTGCCAGCAAGCGGGGGACAAAGTACGAGCAGTACTTC
TRBV7-6,TRBD2,TRBJ2-7,many,CASSLGSGGAYEQYF,TGTGCCAGCAGCTTGGGTAGCGGGGGTGCGTACGAGCAGTACTTC
TRBV20-1,-,TRBJ2-1,-,CSAREGGYGEQFF,TGCAGTGCTAGAGAAGGTGGATACGGTGAGCAGTTCTTC
TRBV5-1,-,TRBJ2-2,few,CASSLVRAGAGELFF,TGCGCCAGCAGCTTGGTACGGGCCGGCGCCGGGGAGCTGTTTTTT
TRBV3-1,-,TRBJ2-6,-,CASSQDNTQERSGANVLTF,TGTGCCAGCAGCCAAGATAATACCCAGGAGCGCTCTGGGGCCAACGTCCTGACTTTC
TRBV6-2/TRBV6-3,-,TRBJ1-1,many,CASSYGRTTEAFF,TGTGCCAGCAGTTATGGGCGGACGACTGAAGCTTTCTTT
TRBV5-1,-,TRBJ2-1,-,CASSLATAAFNEQFF,TGCGCCAGCAGCTTGGCGACCGCTGCCTTCAATGAGCAGTTCTTC
TRBV7-2,-,TRBJ1-5,few,CASSWGHFQPQHF,TGTGCCAGCAGCTGGGGGCATTTCCAGCCCCAGCATTTT